These 25 T cell receptor beta chains originate from one sample sequenced in a study of beta chain features in type 1 diabetes. Expressed TCRB transcripts were sequenced after all isolated RNA was converted to cDNA. Produced via immunoSEQ multiplex PCR; TCRdb's table is partial and in-frame only. The repertoire has 970,000 or so clones, under 20% of them found once; the top ten carry about 0.025%. The sample comprised naive CD4+ T cells from blood. The receptors come from a woman aged 18-29 years in good health.

This clone showed up just a few times. This chain connects TRBV5-1 to TRBJ2-5; D possibly corresponds to TRBD2 (5 bases). V was clipped by 4 bases and J by 5 bases, with 18 bases between them. Looked up from germline, CDR1 is SGHRS and CDR2 is YFSETQ. This CDR3 comprises 15 residues. CDR3 nucleotides: TGCGCCAGCAGCCCGCTAGTACATCCGGGGGAGACCCAGTACTTC. This encodes CASSPLVHPGETQYF.

The rearrangement links TRBV19 to TRBJ2-1; TRBD2 aligns across 11 bases. Per the germline V gene, CDR1 is LNHDA and CDR2 is SQIVND (reference sequence). The CDR3 covers 20 residues. The V segment lost 3 bases and the J segment 3 bases; nucleotides outside the gene matches: 16. CDR3 bases: TGTGCCAGTAGTATCCCGGGACAGAGTAGCGGGAGGGCCTTCTACAATGAGCAGTTCTTC. Protein: CASSIPGQSSGRAFYNEQFF.

This clone turned up a few times. The chain links TRBV10-1 to TRBJ2-3; D not resolved. CDR3 length: 13 amino acids. The germline V gene encodes CDR1 WNHNN and CDR2 SYGVQD (reference sequence). Trimming stripped 2 bases from V and 2 bases from J, with 5 bases between. CDR3 amino acids: CASSEQYTDTQYF. In DNA form, the CDR3 reads TGCGCCAGCAGTGAGCAATACACAGATACGCAGTATTTT.

V is TRBV6-1 and J is TRBJ2-2; either TRBD1 or TRBD2 may supply D (5 bases each). From germline, CDR1 is MNHNS and CDR2 SASEGT. There are 14 residues in the CDR3. V lost 6 bases and J 6 bases, leaving 14 bases between the germline ends. The chain's CDR3 is CASRRDGLAGELFF. CDR3 nucleotides: TGTGCCAGCAGAAGGGACGGCTTAGCCGGGGAGCTGTTTTTT.

This clone was counted between two and nine times. V usage is TRBV7-9 and J usage is TRBJ1-5, with unresolved D. The CDR3 is 13 residues long. Per germline, CDR1 SEHNR and CDR2 FQNEAQ (reference sequence). The V gene lost 1 base and the J gene lost 4 bases, with 5 bases spanning the gap. DNA of the CDR3: TGTGCCAGCAGCTTAGACCTGAATCAGCCCCAGCATTTT. Protein product: CASSLDLNQPQHF.

The chain uses TRBV14 and TRBJ1-1, with D perhaps TRBD1 (6 bases). V was pared by 0 bases and J by 6 bases, with 14 bases between. CDR3 size: 15 residues. From germline, CDR1 is SGHDN and CDR2 FVKESK. This CDR3 reads CASSQDQGRGAEAFF. The CDR3 bases are TGTGCCAGCAGCCAAGATCAGGGCAGGGGAGCTGAAGCTTTCTTT.

This clone has just a few counts. The chain carries TRBV7-2 and TRBJ2-7, with D uncertain. The CDR3 extends over 14 amino acids. Trimming took off 0 bases at V and 3 bases at J, with 9 bases between the two ends. Germline CDR1 is SGHTA and CDR2 is FQGNSA. The DNA for the CDR3 is TGTGCCAGCAGCTTAGCTGCCACTGACTACGAGCAGTACTTC. Translation gives CASSLAATDYEQYF. Full variable domain (remainder filled in from reference TRBV7-2 and TRBJ2-7): GAGVSQSPSNKVTEKGKDVELRCDPISGHTALYWYRQSLGQGLEFLIYFQGNSAPDKSGLPSDRFSAERTGGSVSTLTIQRTQQEDSAVYLCASSLAATDYEQYFGPGTRLTVT.

The chain joins TRBV15 to TRBJ2-2, with D uncertain. This CDR3 contains 14 residues. Germline values: CDR1 LNHNV, CDR2 YYDKDF (reference sequence). Between the trimmed V and J ends, which lost 0 bases and 10 bases, there was a span of 12 bases. CDR3 sequence (DNA): TGTGCCACCAGCAGAGATAGGTGGCAGGAGGAGCTGTTTTTT. Amino acid sequence: CATSRDRWQEELFF.

The V and J genes are TRBV28 and TRBJ2-1; D possibly uses TRBD1 or TRBD2 (5 bases each). Germline assignment: CDR1 MDHEN and CDR2 SYDVKM. This CDR3 spans 12 amino acids. V was cut by 4 bases and J by 9 bases, with 10 bases left in between. The CDR3 region has the DNA TGTGCCAGCAGTTCCCAGGGAGCTGAGCAGTTCTTC. It is translated as CASSSQGAEQFF.

The sample holds a few counts of this clone. The chain couples TRBV15 to TRBJ1-1, with D uncertain. V gave up 4 bases and J gave up 0 bases, with 6 bases separating them. This CDR3 contains 13 residues. Germline assignment: CDR1 LNHNV and CDR2 YYDKDF (reference sequence). CDR3 sequence reads: CATSMGVNTEAFF. The CDR3 nucleotides read TGTGCCACCAGCATGGGAGTGAACACTGAAGCTTTCTTT.

This clone was counted between two and nine times. CDR3 bases: TGTGCCAGCAGCTTATCTGATGGCGCCACAGATACGCAGTATTTT. Translation gives CASSLSDGATDTQYF. The chain employs TRBV7-3 and TRBJ2-3; D ambiguous. From germline, CDR1 is SGHTA and CDR2 FQGTGA. CDR3 length equals 15 residues. Trimming took 2 bases from V and 2 from J, leaving 11 bases between them.

The rearrangement links TRBV5-4 to TRBJ2-3; TRBD2 agrees at 9 bases. The germline CDR1 and CDR2 sequences are SGHNT and YYREEE (reference sequence). The length of the CDR3 is 17 residues. The ends lost 2 bases at V and 2 bases at J; junction bases unmatched: 9. CDR3 sequence: CASSFLGGRAYTDTQYF. The CDR3 DNA follows: TGTGCCAGCAGCTTTTTGGGCGGGAGGGCTTACACAGATACGCAGTATTTT. Full variable domain (remainder filled in from reference TRBV5-4 and TRBJ2-3): ETGVTQSPTHLIKTRGQQVTLRCSSQSGHNTVSWYQQALGQGPQFIFQYYREEENGRGNFPPRFSGLQFPNYSSELNVNALELDDSALYLCASSFLGGRAYTDTQYFGPGTRLTVL.

J is TRBJ2-5 and V is TRBV18; perhaps TRBD1 as D (6 bases). The ends were cut back, 2 bases at V and 5 bases at J, with 18 bases in the middle. Germline CDR1 reads KGHSH; CDR2 reads LQKENI. This CDR3 has 16 amino acids. The CDR3 nucleotides read TGTGCCAGCTCACCAATCGCACAGGGATGGCGGGAGACCCAGTACTTC. Translation gives CASSPIAQGWRETQYF.

Regarding this clone: The germline gene is not matched at one end of the junction; a read error may be the cause. This chain uses TRBV7-8 with TRBJ1-5; D perhaps matches TRBD1 (6 bases). CDR3 size: 17 residues. Germline assignment: CDR1 SGHVS and CDR2 FQNEAQ. The CDR3 is CAGSLRGGQLSNQPQHF. The CDR3 DNA is TGTGCCGGCAGCTTAAGGGGCGGACAGTTAAGCAATCAGCCCCAGCATTTT.

This clone has just a few counts. The gene calls are TRBV11-2 and TRBJ2-7; D is ambiguous. This CDR3 is 16 amino acids long. V lost 5 bases, J lost 2 bases, and 19 bases lay in between. Germline CDR1 and CDR2: SGHAT and FQNNGV. Written as DNA, the CDR3 is TGTGCCAGCAGCCCAGCGACCCTGCCCGCGGCCTACGAGCAGTACTTC. Protein sequence: CASSPATLPAAYEQYF.

The rearrangement links TRBV2 to TRBJ1-5, with 7 bases that match TRBD1. V lost 7 bases and J lost 0; bases outside the gene matches: 9. CDR1 is SNHLY, CDR2 FYNNEI, per germline. This CDR3 region has 16 residues. Here the CDR3 reads CASKQQGSLSNQPQHF. The CDR3 nucleotides are TGTGCCAGCAAACAACAGGGGTCCCTTAGCAATCAGCCCCAGCATTTT.

This chain links TRBV14 with TRBJ1-6; D possibly corresponds to TRBD1 (6 bases). Germline assignment: CDR1 SGHDN and CDR2 FVKESK. The CDR3 has 15 amino acids. V dropped 4 bases and J dropped 5 bases, with 12 bases sitting between them. The CDR3 bases are TGTGCCAGCAGCCCGCCGGGGACACATAATTCACCCCTCCACTTT. Its protein is CASSPPGTHNSPLHF.

Regarding this clone: One end of the junction fails to match germline, which may point to a read error. The V call is TRBV15, the J call TRBJ2-5, with a weak D call TRBD2 (6 bases). The end of the DNA aligns better with TRBJ2-7, so the J call may be wrong. Germline CDR1 reads LNHNV; CDR2 reads YYDKDF (reference sequence). There are 16 residues in the CDR3. CDR3 sequence (DNA): TGTGCCACCAGCAGAGATCCCGACGGGACTTCCTCCGAGCAGTACTTC. Protein sequence: CATSRDPDGTSSEQYF.

The rearrangement uses TRBV5-8 and TRBJ2-1; 7 bases line up with TRBD1. With V trimmed by 4 bases and J by 7 bases, 5 bases remained unmatched. The CDR3 covers 13 residues. Looked up from germline, CDR1 is SGHTS and CDR2 is YDEGEE. This chain's CDR3 is CASSLGQLNEQFF. The CDR3 DNA reads as TGTGCCAGCAGCCTGGGACAGTTAAATGAGCAGTTCTTC. Based on the CDR3 plus reference TRBV5-8 and TRBJ2-1, the full variable domain is EAGVTQSPTHLIKTRGQQATLRCSPISGHTSVYWYQQALGLGLQFLLWYDEGEERNRGNFPPRFSGRQFPNYSSELNVNALELEDSALYLCASSLGQLNEQFFGPGTRLTVL.

The chain carries TRBV15 and TRBJ2-5; D call uncertain. Per germline, CDR1 LNHNV and CDR2 YYDKDF (reference sequence). Trimming took off 0 bases at V and 2 bases at J, with 4 bases between the two ends. This CDR3 region has 13 residues. The CDR3 reads CATSRDGQETQYF. The CDR3 DNA sequence: TGTGCCACCAGCAGAGACGGGCAAGAGACCCAGTACTTC. The entire variable domain, with the rest obtained from reference TRBV15 and TRBJ2-5, is as follows: DAMVIQNPRYQVTQFGKPVTLSCSQTLNHNVMYWYQQKSSQAPKLLFHYYDKDFNNEADTPDNFQSRRPNTSFCFLDIRSPGLGDTAMYLCATSRDGQETQYFGPGTRLLVL.

The V gene is TRBV10-3, the J gene TRBJ2-2; possible D gene TRBD1, 7 bases. Trimming pared 3 bases from V and 6 bases from J, leaving 17 bases between. Per the germline V gene, CDR1 is ENHRY and CDR2 is SYGVKD. The CDR3 totals 16 residues. The DNA of the CDR3 is TGTGCCATCAGTGACATACACCTCAGGGGGGCCGGGGAGCTGTTTTTT. It translates to CAISDIHLRGAGELFF.

The table lists this clone with a few counts. This rearrangement joins TRBV4-2 to TRBJ2-7; 7 nucleotides line up with TRBD2. CDR1 is LGHNA, CDR2 YNFKEQ, per germline. V lost 3 bases, J lost 1 base, and 6 bases stayed unmatched. This CDR3 region has 15 residues. This CDR3 is CASSHGTIPSYEQYF. As DNA, the CDR3 is TGTGCCAGCAGCCACGGGACTATCCCTTCCTACGAGCAGTACTTC.

In this sample, this clone turned up a few times. V and J are TRBV7-2 and TRBJ2-1; D remains unclear. V shed 1 base and J shed 7 bases, with 14 bases lying between them. The CDR3 length is 15 residues. Per germline, CDR1 SGHTA and CDR2 FQGNSA. This chain's CDR3 is CASSLVVTAGNEQFF. The CDR3 bases are TGTGCCAGCAGCTTAGTTGTCACGGCAGGTAATGAGCAGTTCTTC.

This clone came up a few times. The V call is TRBV7-9, the J call TRBJ2-1; possibly TRBD2 for D (6 bases). The germline CDR1 and CDR2 sequences are SEHNR and FQNEAQ (reference sequence). Trimming cost V 2 bases and J 0 bases, with 8 bases left between them. CDR3 length: 15 residues. The CDR3 sequence is CASSLLAASYNEQFF. The CDR3 DNA reads TGTGCCAGCAGCTTATTAGCGGCCTCCTACAATGAGCAGTTCTTC.

The chain carries TRBV5-6 and TRBJ2-3; D gene uncertain. CDR3 length equals 16 residues. Germline loops: CDR1 SGHDT, CDR2 YYEEEE. The germline V and J ends were trimmed by 2 bases and 4 bases, with 17 bases remaining between them. In DNA form, the CDR3 reads TGTGCCAGCAGCTTTAGGAGCAGATCTGCAGCAGATACGCAGTATTTT. Amino acids: CASSFRSRSAADTQYF.